These 16 T cell receptor beta chains came from one sample sequenced in a study of blood T cells in healthy people across ages. Next came a second PCR, run for about 6 to 11 cycles, which used a sample-barcoded 5' primer along with a J-beta primer mix. One entry per CDR3 protein, called by TCRdb with MiXCR from the 5' RACE reads. The sample holds about 1.8 million distinct CDR3 sequences, about 49% seen once. The sequencing input was blood. The receptors were sampled from a woman aged 40-49 years in good health.

As for this clonotype: A much larger clone differs by one base, so this may be a read error. The rearrangement links TRBV7-7 to TRBJ2-3, with 8 bases aligning to TRBD2. CDR1 and CDR2 from the germline V gene are SSHAT and FNYEAQ (reference sequence). This CDR3 contains 14 residues. CDR3 loop: CASSLAGTEDTQYF. The CDR3 region has the DNA TGTGCTAGCAGCTTAGCGGGGACGGAAGATACGCAGTATTTT.

The rearrangement joins TRBV7-9 to TRBJ2-1; possible D gene TRBD1, 6 bases. Trimming shortened V by 6 bases and J by 5 bases, and 20 bases separated the two germline ends. The CDR3 loop spans 16 amino acids. Per germline, CDR1 SEHNR and CDR2 FQNEAQ (reference sequence). The CDR3 loop is CASRPPQGVRHNEQFF. The CDR3 DNA sequence: TGTGCCAGCAGGCCCCCACAGGGTGTTCGGCACAATGAGCAGTTCTTC.

The genes are TRBV12-3 or TRBV12-4 and TRBJ2-2, with TRBD2 matching over 12 bases. CDR3 length equals 18 residues. Losses at the gene ends were 3 bases for V and 0 bases for J; bases not matched to a gene: 5. This chain's CDR3 is CASSFRLAGASNTGELFF. The CDR3 nucleotides read TGTGCCAGCAGTTTCCGACTAGCGGGGGCCTCGAACACCGGGGAGCTGTTTTTT.

This clonotype was seen a few times. The chain links TRBV7-9 to TRBJ1-2; perhaps TRBD1 as D (5 bases). CDR1 is SEHNR and CDR2 is FQNEAQ in the germline V gene (reference sequence). V lost 7 bases and J lost 2, with 14 bases in between. This CDR3 is 14 amino acids long. CDR3 amino acids: CASTTTGGNYGYTF. The CDR3 nucleotides are TGTGCCAGCACTACCACGGGGGGGAACTATGGCTACACCTTC.

This clonotype was seen more than once but under ten times. This rearrangement joins TRBV29-1 to TRBJ1-4, with no clear D. V lost 2 bases, J lost 8 bases, and 15 bases lay in between. Germline lookup yields CDR1 SQVTM and CDR2 ANQGSEA. CDR3 length equals 14 residues. CDR3 sequence (DNA): TGCAGCGTTGAATTACGTGGCGGCCAGGAAAAACTGTTTTTT. It yields the protein CSVELRGGQEKLFF.

The genes are TRBV6-4 and TRBJ2-1; D is undetermined. This CDR3 is 13 amino acids long. The germline V and J ends were trimmed by 3 bases and 7 bases, with 10 bases remaining between them. The germline V gene has CDR1 MRHNA and CDR2 SNTAGT. As DNA, the CDR3 is TGTGCCAGCAGTGAAAATCGAGGTAATGAGCAGTTCTTC. This codes for CASSENRGNEQFF.

This clonotype was seen ten or more times. The chain links TRBV6-5 to TRBJ2-7; 9 nucleotides line up with TRBD1. Trimming took 4 bases from V and 4 from J; bases not matched to a gene: 5. In germline, CDR1 is MNHEY, CDR2 SVGAGI. CDR3 length: 14 residues. The CDR3 coding sequence is TGTGCCAGCAGTTCCATGGACAGGGGATACGAGCAGTACTTC. It is translated as CASSSMDRGYEQYF.

The genes are TRBV28 and TRBJ2-1; D perhaps matches TRBD2 (5 bases). CDR1 and CDR2 (germline): MDHEN, SYDVKM. The germline V and J ends were trimmed by 5 bases and 10 bases, with 21 bases remaining between them. The CDR3 is 15 amino acids. The CDR3 sequence: CASSLPVAKEGEQFF. Written as DNA, the CDR3 is TGTGCCAGCAGTCTCCCCGTAGCCAAAGAGGGAGAGCAGTTCTTC.

This clonotype turned up a few times. The V and J genes are TRBV11-2 and TRBJ2-3, with 9 positions matching TRBD2. V lost 5 bases to trimming and J lost 0 bases; unmatched junction nucleotides: 6. From germline, CDR1 is SGHAT and CDR2 FQNNGV. The CDR3 has 16 residues. CDR3 in DNA: TGTGCCAGCAGCGCAGGACTAGCGCCAAGCACAGATACGCAGTATTTT. Its protein product is CASSAGLAPSTDTQYF.

The chain joins TRBV7-2 to TRBJ2-7, with D maybe TRBD2 (7 bases). The CDR3 has 13 amino acids. CDR1 and CDR2 (germline): SGHTA, FQGNSA. Trimming took 3 bases from V and 6 from J, leaving 12 bases between them. Here the CDR3 DNA reads TGTGCCAGCAGCTTTGGGGGGGCGGGCGAGCAGTACTTC. Translating it yields CASSFGGAGEQYF. The full variable domain, with the rest looked up from reference TRBV7-2 and TRBJ2-7, is GAGVSQSPSNKVTEKGKDVELRCDPISGHTALYWYRQSLGQGLEFLIYFQGNSAPDKSGLPSDRFSAERTGGSVSTLTIQRTQQEDSAVYLCASSFGGAGEQYFGPGTRLTVT.

This sequence joins TRBV4-2 and TRBJ2-3, with TRBD2 matching 11 bases. Looked up from germline, CDR1 is LGHNA and CDR2 is YNFKEQ. V dropped 5 bases and J dropped 1; count of bases not matched to a gene: 5. This CDR3 has 16 residues. The CDR3: CASSLAGGLGTDTQYF. CDR3 bases: TGTGCCAGCAGCTTAGCGGGGGGGCTTGGCACAGATACGCAGTATTTT.

J is TRBJ1-4 and V is TRBV24-1, with TRBD1 matching over 10 bases. This CDR3 contains 15 residues. From germline, CDR1 is KGHDR and CDR2 SFDVKD. Trimming cost V 5 bases and J 6 bases; bases outside gene matches: 5. The CDR3 nucleotides read TGTGCCACCAGTGGTGTTGGACAGGGGGATGAAAAACTGTTTTTT. This gives the protein CATSGVGQGDEKLFF.

This clonotype has more than one count but fewer than ten. This chain uses TRBV20-1 with TRBJ2-7; 8 bases fit TRBD1. The CDR3 loop spans 13 amino acids. V shed 5 bases, J shed 2 bases, and the junction held 5 bases outside the gene matches. Germline CDR1 DFQATT, CDR2 SNEGSKA (reference sequence). The CDR3 region is CSAQTGVTYEQYF. CDR3 in DNA: TGCAGTGCTCAGACAGGGGTGACCTACGAGCAGTACTTC.

This chain connects TRBV29-1 to TRBJ2-1; D possibly matches TRBD1 or TRBD2 (6 bases each). V lost 3 bases to trimming and J lost 7 bases, with 16 bases between them. Germline CDR1 is SQVTM and CDR2 is ANQGSEA. CDR3 size: 14 residues. The CDR3 bases are TGCAGCGTTGAGGGCGGGGCAGGGGAAAATGAGCAGTTCTTC. Protein product: CSVEGGAGENEQFF.

This clonotype was seen only once. The CDR3 sequence is CASSQESLEQQFF. As DNA, the CDR3 is TGCGCCAGCAGCCAAGAGTCCCTGGAGCAGCAGTTCTTC. The chain has TRBV4-3 and TRBJ2-1, with D unclear. V was cut by 0 bases and J by 11 bases, with 11 bases left in between. Germline lookup yields CDR1 LGHNA and CDR2 YSLEER. This CDR3 is 13 amino acids long.

In DNA, the CDR3 is TGCAGTGCTAGAGACTGGGACAGAGTGAACACTGAAGCTTTCTTT. Its protein is CSARDWDRVNTEAFF. The chain recombines TRBV20-1 with TRBJ1-1, with TRBD1 matching 7 bases. The J segment lost 0 bases and the V segment lost 0 bases, leaving 4 bases of the junction unmatched. The length of the CDR3 is 15 residues. Germline CDR1 DFQATT, CDR2 SNEGSKA (reference sequence).